This is a list of T cell receptor beta chains from one sample in a study of shared clonotypes between healthy human individuals. Some clones are missing from TCRdb's copy, which holds only in-frame ones; the method was immunoSEQ multiplex PCR. The sample shows millions of clones, roughly nine tenths of them seen only once. The specimen was naive CD4+ T cells sorted from blood. Source of these receptors: a young man in good health. Each CDR3 is given without its conserved first and last residue. D genes are given only for firm matches.

v_gene	j_gene	d_gene	CDR3aa
TRBV2	TRBJ2-5	TRBD2	ASRGSGEETQY
TRBV11-2	TRBJ2-7	TRBD2	ASSFGIAGGTYEQY
TRBV9	TRBJ2-1	NA	ASSPLSQGGRNEQF
TRBV29-1	TRBJ1-1	NA	SVERRGITNTEAF
TRBV7-2	TRBJ2-1	TRBD1	ASSSDRGSYNEQF
TRBV5-1	TRBJ2-5	TRBD2	ASSLRCPASGGFSQETQY
TRBV19	TRBJ1-5	TRBD1	AGGRTGNQPQH
TRBV6-5	TRBJ2-5	NA	ASSPAWQGGQY
TRBV10-1	TRBJ2-3	NA	ASSRQGRGTDTQY
TRBV5-4	TRBJ2-7	TRBD1	ASSTDRGTLYEQY
TRBV2	TRBJ2-5	NA	ASTPLTLQETQY
TRBV6-1	TRBJ1-2	TRBD1	ASSEGQGPTLYGYT
TRBV7-9	TRBJ1-1	NA	ASSLQSTEAF
TRBV25-1	TRBJ2-1	NA	ASGSTYEQF
TRBV9	TRBJ1-3	TRBD1	ASSPRDQQGTGNTIY
TRBV5-1	TRBJ2-5	NA	ASSLAGQGETQY
TRBV6-6	TRBJ1-1	TRBD1	ASSPLQQGAIVAF
TRBV19	TRBJ1-5	NA	ASSFQGRASNQPQH
TRBV30	TRBJ1-1	NA	VIMGQGLLPSNTEAF
TRBV4-2	TRBJ2-3	TRBD1	ASSQPTGESRQY
TRBV6-1	TRBJ2-4	NA	ASSDWGIAKNIQY
TRBV6-5	TRBJ2-7	TRBD1	ASSYSNRVGTVLY
TRBV7-9	TRBJ2-1	TRBD1	ASSLVGTGLDEQF
TRBV18	TRBJ1-1	NA	ASSPKGGTEAF
TRBV4-3	TRBJ2-3	TRBD2	ASSRLAGGYSDTQY
TRBV5-1	TRBJ2-3	NA	ASSTSPGADTQY
TRBV4-3	TRBJ2-7	NA	ASSQDITGVAYEQY
TRBV28	TRBJ2-1	NA	ASSSRGIRGDEQF
TRBV27	TRBJ1-3	NA	ASTEDGGGNTIY
TRBV6-1	TRBJ1-5	NA	ASTQDGGHQPQH
TRBV11-2	TRBJ2-5	NA	ASSSSFDQY
TRBV7-2	TRBJ2-7	NA	ASSSGPAGPTVYEQY
TRBV2	TRBJ2-3	TRBD2	ASLSGVGDTQY
TRBV10-3	TRBJ2-5	NA	AISGASRGQETQY
TRBV6-5	TRBJ1-5	NA	ASRDRSNQPQH
TRBV7-8	TRBJ2-3	TRBD2	ASSLTGRVADTQY
TRBV10-3	TRBJ2-2	NA	AISEEGNGELF
TRBV6-5	TRBJ1-2	NA	ASSSHQGNYGYT
TRBV4-2	TRBJ2-1	TRBD2	ASSQEGTSGPSSYNEQF
TRBV4-1	TRBJ1-6	NA	ASSQDLAGLGNSPLH
TRBV7-9	TRBJ1-1	TRBD1	ASSFTGGLTEAF
TRBV14	TRBJ1-1	NA	ASSQTWDGAEAF
TRBV5-6	TRBJ1-3	NA	ASSPVGLVGNTIY
TRBV6-1	TRBJ2-4	NA	ASITLGVAKNIQY
TRBV4-1	TRBJ1-3	NA	ASSQDIGRSGNTIY
TRBV7-8	TRBJ2-1	TRBD2	ASSLAGLAGGQGQF
TRBV29-1	TRBJ2-7	NA	SVEGFLNEQY
TRBV6-5	TRBJ2-7	TRBD1	ASSYKGQGPYEQY
TRBV30	TRBJ2-7	NA	AWRAGPGVSEQY
TRBV15	TRBJ1-2	NA	ATSSTGNYGYT
TRBV6-5	TRBJ2-7	TRBD2	ASSGSGAVFEQY
TRBV6-1	TRBJ2-7	NA	ASSWGAQSEQY
TRBV7-5	TRBJ2-7	NA	ARSPGLAGGLPRDEQY
TRBV6-4	TRBJ2-1	TRBD1	ASSADRLVYNEQF
TRBV6-1	TRBJ2-7	NA	ASSAGTVVQY